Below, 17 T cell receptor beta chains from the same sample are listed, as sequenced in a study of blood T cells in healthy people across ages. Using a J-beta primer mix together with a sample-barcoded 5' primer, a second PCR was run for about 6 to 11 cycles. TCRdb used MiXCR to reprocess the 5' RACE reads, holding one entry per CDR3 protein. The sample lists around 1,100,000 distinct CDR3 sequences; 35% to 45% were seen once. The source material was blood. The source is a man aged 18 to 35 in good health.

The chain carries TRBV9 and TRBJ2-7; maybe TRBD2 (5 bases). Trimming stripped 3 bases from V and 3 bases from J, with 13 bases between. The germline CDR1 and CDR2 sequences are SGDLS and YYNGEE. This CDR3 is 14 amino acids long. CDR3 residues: CASSDHDAGYEQYF. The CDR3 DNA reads TGTGCCAGCAGCGACCATGACGCGGGCTACGAGCAGTACTTC. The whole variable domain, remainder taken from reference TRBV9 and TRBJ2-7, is DSGVTQTPKHLITATGQRVTLRCSPRSGDLSVYWYQQSLDQGLQFLIQYYNGEERAKGNILERFSAQQFPDLHSELNLSSLELGDSALYFCASSDHDAGYEQYFGPGTRLTVT.

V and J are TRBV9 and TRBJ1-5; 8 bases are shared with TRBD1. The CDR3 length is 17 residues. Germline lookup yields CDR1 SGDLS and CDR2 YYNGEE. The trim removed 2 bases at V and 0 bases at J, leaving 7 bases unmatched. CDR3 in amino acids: CASSVETGVDSNQPQHF. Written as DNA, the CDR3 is TGTGCCAGCAGCGTTGAGACAGGGGTGGATAGCAATCAGCCCCAGCATTTT.

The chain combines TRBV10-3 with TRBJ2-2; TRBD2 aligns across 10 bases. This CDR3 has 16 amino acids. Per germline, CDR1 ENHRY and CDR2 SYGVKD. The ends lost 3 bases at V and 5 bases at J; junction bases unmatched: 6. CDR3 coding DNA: TGTGCCATCAGTGACCAACTAGCGGGAATTACCGGGGAGCTGTTTTTT. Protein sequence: CAISDQLAGITGELFF.

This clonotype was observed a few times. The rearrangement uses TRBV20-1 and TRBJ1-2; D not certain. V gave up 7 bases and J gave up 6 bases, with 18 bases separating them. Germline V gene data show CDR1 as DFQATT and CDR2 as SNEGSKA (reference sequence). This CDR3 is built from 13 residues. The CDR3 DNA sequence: TGCAGTGTTGGTTCGGTTAAAGAGGATGGCTACACCTTC. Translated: CSVGSVKEDGYTF.

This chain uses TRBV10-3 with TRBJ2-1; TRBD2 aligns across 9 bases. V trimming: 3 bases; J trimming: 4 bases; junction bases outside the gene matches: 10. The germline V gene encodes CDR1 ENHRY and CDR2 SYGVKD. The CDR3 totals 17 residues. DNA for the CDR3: TGTGCCATCAGTGATAAGGGTTCTAGCGGGAATTACAATGAGCAGTTCTTC. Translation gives CAISDKGSSGNYNEQFF.

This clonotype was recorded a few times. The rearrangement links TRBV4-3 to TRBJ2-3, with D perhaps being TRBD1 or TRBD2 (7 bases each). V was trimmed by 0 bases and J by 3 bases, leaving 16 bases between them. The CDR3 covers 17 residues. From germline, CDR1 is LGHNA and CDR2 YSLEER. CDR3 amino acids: CASSQDGTQGGTDTQYF. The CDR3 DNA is TGCGCCAGCAGCCAAGATGGGACCCAGGGGGGGACAGATACGCAGTATTTT.

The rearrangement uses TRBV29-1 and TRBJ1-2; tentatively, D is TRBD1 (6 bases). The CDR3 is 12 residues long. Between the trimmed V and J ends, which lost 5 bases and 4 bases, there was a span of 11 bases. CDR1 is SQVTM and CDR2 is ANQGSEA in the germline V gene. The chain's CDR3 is CSVSAQGYGYTF. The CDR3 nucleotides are TGCAGCGTTTCGGCACAGGGCTATGGCTACACCTTC.

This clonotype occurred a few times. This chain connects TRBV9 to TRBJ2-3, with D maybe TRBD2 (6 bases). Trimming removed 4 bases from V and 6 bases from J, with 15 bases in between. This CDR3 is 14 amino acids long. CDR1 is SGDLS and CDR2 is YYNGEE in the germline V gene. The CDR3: CASSSRLEADTQYF. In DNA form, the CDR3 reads TGTGCCAGCAGCTCACGACTAGAGGCGGATACGCAGTATTTT.

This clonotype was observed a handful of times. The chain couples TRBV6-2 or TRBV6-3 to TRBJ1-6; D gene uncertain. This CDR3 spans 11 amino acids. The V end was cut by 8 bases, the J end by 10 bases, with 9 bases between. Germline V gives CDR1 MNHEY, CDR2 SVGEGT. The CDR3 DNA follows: TGTGCCAGCGGCGATCGGTCACCCCTCCACTTT. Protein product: CASGDRSPLHF.

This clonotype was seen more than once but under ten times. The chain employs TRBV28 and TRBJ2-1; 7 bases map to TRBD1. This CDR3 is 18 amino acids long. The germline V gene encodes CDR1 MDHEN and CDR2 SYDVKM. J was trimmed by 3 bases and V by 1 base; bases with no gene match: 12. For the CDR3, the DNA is TGTGCCAGCAGTTTATACGGAGTAGGGGGCAGTAACTACAATGAGCAGTTCTTC. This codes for CASSLYGVGGSNYNEQFF.

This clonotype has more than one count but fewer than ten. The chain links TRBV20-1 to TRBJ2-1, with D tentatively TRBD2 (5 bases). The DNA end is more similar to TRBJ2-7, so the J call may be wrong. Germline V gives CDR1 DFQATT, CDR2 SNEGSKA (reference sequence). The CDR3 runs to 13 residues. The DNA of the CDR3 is TGCAGTGCAAGGAGGAGCTCCTACAATGAGCAGTACTTC. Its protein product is CSARRSSYNEQYF.

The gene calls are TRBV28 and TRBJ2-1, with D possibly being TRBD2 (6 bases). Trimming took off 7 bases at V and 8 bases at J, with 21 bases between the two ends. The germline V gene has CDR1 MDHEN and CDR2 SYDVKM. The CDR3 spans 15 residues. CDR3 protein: CASTSPGEIIDEQFF. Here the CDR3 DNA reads TGTGCCAGCACCTCCCCGGGGGAGATAATCGATGAGCAGTTCTTC.

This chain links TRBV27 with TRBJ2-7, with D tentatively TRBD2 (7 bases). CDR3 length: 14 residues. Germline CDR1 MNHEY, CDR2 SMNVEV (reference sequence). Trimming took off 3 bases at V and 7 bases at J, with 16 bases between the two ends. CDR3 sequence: CASSFVGGHNEQYF. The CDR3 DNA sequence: TGTGCCAGCAGTTTTGTCGGGGGGCACAATGAGCAGTACTTC.

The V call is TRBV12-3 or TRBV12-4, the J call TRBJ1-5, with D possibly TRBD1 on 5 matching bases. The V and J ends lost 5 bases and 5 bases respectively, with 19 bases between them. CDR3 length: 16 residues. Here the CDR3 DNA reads TGTGCCAGCAGTCCCCGGGGGATTATGGTTGATCAGCCCCAGCATTTT. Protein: CASSPRGIMVDQPQHF.

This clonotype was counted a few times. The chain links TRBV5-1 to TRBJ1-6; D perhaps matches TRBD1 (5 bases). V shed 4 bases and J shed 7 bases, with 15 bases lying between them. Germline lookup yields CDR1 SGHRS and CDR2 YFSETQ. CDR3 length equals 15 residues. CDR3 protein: CASSREGLENSPLHF. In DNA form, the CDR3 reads TGCGCCAGCAGCAGAGAGGGACTCGAAAATTCACCCCTCCACTTT.

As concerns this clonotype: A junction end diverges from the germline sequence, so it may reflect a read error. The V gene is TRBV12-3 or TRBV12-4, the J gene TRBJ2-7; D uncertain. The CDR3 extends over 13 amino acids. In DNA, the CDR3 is TGTGCCGGCAGTTTATCTAGAGGTTACGAGCAGTACTTC. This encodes CAGSLSRGYEQYF.

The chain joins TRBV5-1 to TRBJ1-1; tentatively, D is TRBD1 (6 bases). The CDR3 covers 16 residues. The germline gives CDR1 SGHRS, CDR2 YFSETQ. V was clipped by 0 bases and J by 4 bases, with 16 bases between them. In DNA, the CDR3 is TGCGCCAGCAGCTTGGAGGGTGGGGGGCAAGGCACTGAAGCTTTCTTT. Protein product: CASSLEGGGQGTEAFF.